This entry lists 30 T cell receptor beta chains sequenced from one sample in a study of CD8 T cells in ankylosing spondylitis. TCRdb passed the 5' RACE reads through MiXCR, listing each CDR3 protein once. The repertoire has fewer than 400,000 distinct CDR3 sequences, roughly 15% of them found once; the top ten carry 0.95% to 1.4%. Sequencing was done on a sample of blood, either unsorted or a sorted T cell fraction (not recorded which). The source is a male donor with ankylosing spondylitis or in good health (not recorded which).

This clonotype has more than one count but fewer than ten. This chain uses TRBV3-1 with TRBJ1-2; D possibly corresponds to TRBD1 (5 bases). Looked up from germline, CDR1 is LGHDT and CDR2 is YNNKEL (reference sequence). Trimming stripped 0 bases from V and 7 bases from J, with 18 bases between. The length of the CDR3 is 16 residues. CDR3: CASSQDGGRRRSGYTF. The CDR3, as DNA: TGTGCCAGCAGCCAAGATGGGGGTCGGAGGAGGAGTGGCTACACCTTC.

This chain uses TRBV5-6 with TRBJ2-5; 9 bases line up with TRBD2. Per germline, CDR1 SGHDT and CDR2 YYEEEE. The junction had 6 bases not matched to a gene; V was cut back by 1 base and J by 5 bases. CDR3 length: 15 residues. CDR3 coding DNA: TGTGCCAGCAGCTTGCTAGCGGGGAGTGGGGAGACCCAGTACTTC. Its translation is CASSLLAGSGETQYF.

At least ten counts were recorded for this clonotype. The chain couples TRBV13 to TRBJ1-5, with D possibly matching TRBD1 (5 bases). Germline V lookup: CDR1 PRHDT, CDR2 FYEKMQ (reference sequence). The CDR3 length is 14 residues. V shed 5 bases and J shed 3 bases, with 11 bases lying between them. This chain's CDR3 is CASSLGTVNQPQHF. The CDR3 nucleotides are TGTGCCAGCAGCCTGGGGACGGTCAATCAGCCCCAGCATTTT.

This clonotype appeared a few times. The rearrangement uses TRBV29-1 and TRBJ1-1, with D perhaps TRBD1 (6 bases). V was cut by 6 bases and J by 4 bases, with 15 bases left in between. The CDR3 sequence is 13 residues long. In germline, CDR1 is SQVTM, CDR2 ANQGSEA. CDR3 sequence reads: CSVRTGYSTEAFF. Here the CDR3 DNA reads TGCAGCGTCCGTACAGGGTATAGCACTGAAGCTTTCTTT.

This clonotype has only a few counts. The V gene is TRBV11-2, the J gene TRBJ1-2; TRBD1 aligns across 9 bases. Per germline, CDR1 SGHAT and CDR2 FQNNGV. CDR3 size: 16 residues. J gave up 6 bases and V 2 bases, and 10 bases lay outside the gene matches. CDR3: CASSLSPRDRVDGYTF. CDR3 bases: TGTGCCAGCAGCTTATCCCCCCGGGACAGGGTGGATGGCTACACCTTC.

This clonotype was counted many times. The J gene is TRBJ1-2, the V gene TRBV5-1; D unresolved. The V gene's germline CDR1 is SGHRS and CDR2 YFSETQ. This CDR3 is built from 13 residues. V was pared by 4 bases and J by 4 bases, with 11 bases between. The CDR3 DNA sequence: TGCGCCAGCAGCCTCCTTCCCGGCTATGGCTACACCTTC. Translation gives CASSLLPGYGYTF. Using reference TRBV5-1 and TRBJ1-2 for the parts outside the CDR3, the full variable domain is KAGVTQTPRYLIKTRGQQVTLSCSPISGHRSVSWYQQTPGQGLQFLFEYFSETQRNKGNFPGRFSGRQFSNSRSEMNVSTLELGDSALYLCASSLLPGYGYTFGSGTRLTVV.

This clonotype was seen more than once but under ten times. V gene TRBV5-1 combines with J gene TRBJ2-7; 8 bases agree with TRBD2. Germline V gene lookup returns CDR1 SGHRS and CDR2 YFSETQ. V was clipped by 3 bases and J by 6 bases; unmatched bases: 5. The CDR3 spans 13 residues. The CDR3 DNA reads as TGCGCCAGCAGCTCCGGGGGGGGGTCCGAGCAGTACTTC. This encodes CASSSGGGSEQYF.

This clonotype was detected only a few times. The CDR3 here is CASSEGGINSPLHF. The CDR3, as DNA: TGTGCCAGCAGTGAAGGGGGGATCAATTCACCCCTCCACTTT. The chain links TRBV6-1 to TRBJ1-6; possible D gene TRBD1, 5 bases. Germline assignment: CDR1 MNHNS and CDR2 SASEGT. CDR3 length equals 14 residues. V lost 1 base and J lost 7, with 8 bases in between.

The V call is TRBV6-2 or TRBV6-3, the J call TRBJ1-2; D possibly corresponds to TRBD1 (6 bases). From germline, CDR1 is MNHEY and CDR2 SVGEGT. V lost 5 bases, J lost 6 bases, and 16 bases lay in between. CDR3 size: 14 residues. The CDR3 spells CASSPGGPGDGYTF. CDR3 in DNA: TGTGCCAGCAGTCCCGGGGGCCCCGGTGATGGCTACACCTTC.

The table lists this clonotype with a few counts. The V gene is TRBV10-3, the J gene TRBJ1-6, with no clear D. Germline V CDR1 and CDR2: ENHRY, SYGVKD. The CDR3 covers 16 residues. V gave up 0 bases and J gave up 8 bases, with 14 bases separating them. The CDR3 spells CAISESGRSVDSPLHF. The CDR3 DNA sequence: TGTGCCATCAGTGAGTCGGGTAGGAGCGTTGATTCACCCCTCCACTTT.

This clonotype was counted only a few times. This chain joins TRBV3-1 and TRBJ2-7; 7 nucleotides match TRBD1. CDR3 length equals 14 residues. Germline CDR1 reads LGHDT; CDR2 reads YNNKEL (reference sequence). V gave up 3 bases and J gave up 2 bases; unmatched junction bases: 4. The CDR3 coding sequence is TGTGCCAGCAGCCATGATGGACAGGCCTACGAGCAGTACTTC. Translation: CASSHDGQAYEQYF.

This clonotype came up a few times. This rearrangement joins TRBV15 to TRBJ2-3, with 8 bases fitting TRBD2. V was pared by 1 base and J by 4 bases, with 4 bases of the junction left unmatched. Germline V gene data show CDR1 as LNHNV and CDR2 as YYDKDF (reference sequence). This CDR3 spans 15 amino acids. In DNA, the CDR3 is TGTGCCACCAGCAGAGCTAGCGGGTTGGCAGATACGCAGTATTTT. Protein: CATSRASGLADTQYF. Based on the CDR3 plus reference TRBV15 and TRBJ2-3, the full variable domain is DAMVIQNPRYQVTQFGKPVTLSCSQTLNHNVMYWYQQKSSQAPKLLFHYYDKDFNNEADTPDNFQSRRPNTSFCFLDIRSPGLGDTAMYLCATSRASGLADTQYFGPGTRLTVL.

This clonotype was counted only a few times. The rearrangement uses TRBV5-5 and TRBJ2-2, with 9 nucleotides matching TRBD2. There are 17 residues in the CDR3. Germline V CDR1 and CDR2: SGHKS, YYEKEE (reference sequence). V lost 0 bases, J lost 5 bases, and 8 bases stayed unmatched. The CDR3 is CASSLVHSGSGTGELFF. For the CDR3, the DNA is TGTGCCAGCAGCTTGGTACATAGCGGGAGCGGGACCGGGGAGCTGTTTTTT.

This clonotype was counted a few times. The V gene is TRBV10-3, the J gene TRBJ1-4, with 7 positions matching TRBD1. The germline gives CDR1 ENHRY, CDR2 SYGVKD. V shed 3 bases and J 6 bases; nucleotides not matched to a gene: 10. This CDR3 is built from 16 residues. CDR3 coding DNA: TGTGCCATCAGTGACCCAAAAAGGGACAGAGATGAAAAACTGTTTTTT. Its protein product is CAISDPKRDRDEKLFF.

Only a few counts were recorded for this clonotype. The V call is TRBV10-3, the J call TRBJ2-1; D may correspond to TRBD1 or TRBD2 (7 bases each). This CDR3 has 15 amino acids. The V end was cut by 10 bases, the J end by 7 bases, with 23 bases between. Germline CDR1 reads ENHRY; CDR2 reads SYGVKD. CDR3 DNA sequence: TGTGCCACAGGGGGTCGGCGGGAGACTCAGAATGAGCAGTTCTTC. Protein product: CATGGRRETQNEQFF.

This clonotype was found a few times. The chain uses TRBV4-1 and TRBJ1-1; 7 bases line up with TRBD1. This CDR3 contains 15 residues. Trimming took 2 bases from V and 4 from J; bases not matched to a gene: 7. The germline V gene encodes CDR1 MGHRA and CDR2 YSYEKL. The CDR3 sequence: CASSQPQQGRTEAFF. The CDR3 region has the DNA TGCGCCAGCAGCCAACCTCAACAGGGGCGCACTGAAGCTTTCTTT.

In regard to this clonotype: A much more abundant neighbour one base away suggests this may be a read error. The chain joins TRBV7-2 to TRBJ2-2; D unresolved. The CDR3 is 13 amino acids. V was trimmed by 2 bases and J by 0 bases, leaving 1 base between them. The germline V gene has CDR1 SGHTA and CDR2 FQGNSA. CDR3 DNA sequence: TGTGCCAGCAGCTTATCGAACACCGGGGAGCTGTTTTTT. Protein: CASSLSNTGELFF.

The rearrangement joins TRBV25-1 to TRBJ2-7; D remains ambiguous. Germline V CDR1 and CDR2: MGHDK, SYGVNS. This CDR3 contains 16 residues. The V end was cut by 1 base, the J end by 0 bases, with 13 bases between. The CDR3 loop reads CASSESNSNSSYEQYF. Written as DNA, the CDR3 is TGTGCCAGCAGTGAATCCAACAGCAACTCCTCCTACGAGCAGTACTTC.

The sample holds many counts of this clonotype. The junction does not match germline at one end; this may be a read error. The genes are TRBV5-1 and TRBJ1-1; TRBD1 might be the D (6 bases). This CDR3 has 13 amino acids. Germline assignment: CDR1 SGHRS and CDR2 YFSETQ. CDR3 nucleotide sequence: TGTGCCAGCAGTGGACAGTTGAACACTGAAGCTTTCTTT. Translated, it gives CASSGQLNTEAFF.

V gene TRBV20-1 combines with J gene TRBJ2-1, with TRBD2 matching 11 bases. V was clipped by 6 bases and J by 4 bases; unmatched bases: 8. CDR1 DFQATT and CDR2 SNEGSKA come from the germline V gene (reference sequence). The CDR3 runs 15 residues. The CDR3 protein is CSATRLAGQYNEQFF. The CDR3 nucleotides are TGCAGTGCGACCCGACTAGCGGGACAATACAATGAGCAGTTCTTC.

V and J are TRBV5-5 and TRBJ2-7, with a weak D call TRBD1 (6 bases). This CDR3 has 16 residues. V lost 0 bases and J lost 6, with 19 bases in between. The germline gives CDR1 SGHKS, CDR2 YYEKEE (reference sequence). CDR3 region: CASSLEGRGRGSEQYF. The DNA of the CDR3 is TGTGCCAGCAGCTTGGAGGGTAGGGGGAGAGGTAGCGAGCAGTACTTC. Full variable domain (missing parts from reference TRBV5-5 and TRBJ2-7): DAGVTQSPTHLIKTRGQQVTLRCSPISGHKSVSWYQQVLGQGPQFIFQYYEKEERGRGNFPDRFSARQFPNYSSELNVNALLLGDSALYLCASSLEGRGRGSEQYFGPGTRLTVT.

This clonotype was counted only a few times. V gene TRBV7-2 combines with J gene TRBJ1-2, with D unclear. V was clipped by 2 bases and J by 4 bases, with 11 bases between them. The germline CDR1 and CDR2 sequences are SGHTA and FQGNSA. The CDR3 has 14 residues. This chain's CDR3 is CASSLSPRTYGYTF. CDR3 coding DNA: TGTGCCAGCAGCTTAAGCCCCAGGACCTATGGCTACACCTTC.

J is TRBJ1-2 and V is TRBV4-1; 8 bases are a match to TRBD1. Germline trimming cut 3 bases from V and 5 bases from J; bases unmatched to any gene: 11. The CDR3 contains 16 residues. Germline CDR1 and CDR2: MGHRA and YSYEKL. The CDR3 sequence is CASSQAGQGARYGYTF. The CDR3, as DNA: TGCGCCAGCAGCCAGGCGGGGCAGGGGGCGCGGTATGGCTACACCTTC.

J is TRBJ1-5 and V is TRBV20-1, with 7 positions matching TRBD1. The V and J ends lost 5 bases and 11 bases, in that order; junction bases with no gene match: 12. The CDR3 covers 13 residues. Germline V gene lookup returns CDR1 DFQATT and CDR2 SNEGSKA (reference sequence). CDR3 sequence reads: CSALSGTAESQHF. CDR3 nucleotide sequence: TGCAGTGCTCTAAGCGGGACAGCTGAGTCCCAGCATTTT.

The CDR3 here is CASSLTGQTEAFF. The CDR3 bases are TGTGCCAGCAGCTTAACGGGACAGACTGAAGCTTTCTTT. The chain uses TRBV7-2 and TRBJ1-1, with 7 nucleotides matching TRBD1. Germline CDR1 SGHTA, CDR2 FQGNSA. Unmatched junction bases numbered 2, after V lost 2 bases and J lost 5 bases. This CDR3 has 13 residues.

The sample holds a few counts of this clonotype. The chain carries TRBV7-9 and TRBJ1-2; D not certain. V was clipped by 5 bases and J by 2 bases, with 12 bases between them. Germline values: CDR1 SEHNR, CDR2 FQNEAQ (reference sequence). The CDR3 runs 14 residues. CDR3 bases: TGTGCCAGCAGCCCCCAACCGGGGAACTATGGCTACACCTTC. Residues: CASSPQPGNYGYTF.

This clonotype was seen many times. The chain is built from TRBV6-1 and TRBJ1-5, with 8 nucleotides matching TRBD1. J gave up 6 bases and V 6 bases, and 1 base lay outside the gene matches. Germline V gives CDR1 MNHNS, CDR2 SASEGT. The CDR3 contains 12 residues. The CDR3 region is CASSQGAQPQHF. The CDR3 region has the DNA TGTGCCAGCAGCCAGGGGGCTCAGCCCCAGCATTTT.

In this sample, this clonotype turned up a few times. The CDR3 DNA sequence: TGTGCCAGCAGCGACTGGGATGAGCAGTTCTTC. This translates into CASSDWDEQFF. The chain recombines TRBV11-2 with TRBJ2-1, with D unclear. Germline assignment: CDR1 SGHAT and CDR2 FQNNGV. Trimming shortened V by 5 bases and J by 8 bases, and 7 bases separated the two germline ends. The CDR3 length is 11 residues.

The CDR3 sequence: CSARSSTDTQYF. For the CDR3, the DNA is TGCAGTGCCCGAAGTAGCACAGATACGCAGTATTTT. The rearrangement links TRBV20-1 to TRBJ2-3; D uncertain. Looked up from germline, CDR1 is DFQATT and CDR2 is SNEGSKA (reference sequence). Trimming removed 6 bases at V and 0 bases at J, with 7 bases between. This CDR3 has 12 amino acids.

The genes are TRBV7-6 and TRBJ2-5; D perhaps matches TRBD1 (5 bases). Germline CDR1 and CDR2: SGHVS and FNYEAQ. The CDR3 consists of 14 residues. Trimming shortened V by 5 bases and J by 1 base, and 11 bases separated the two germline ends. The CDR3 nucleotides are TGTGCCAGCAGCAAGTTCCAGGGCCAAGAGACCCAGTACTTC. Amino acids: CASSKFQGQETQYF.